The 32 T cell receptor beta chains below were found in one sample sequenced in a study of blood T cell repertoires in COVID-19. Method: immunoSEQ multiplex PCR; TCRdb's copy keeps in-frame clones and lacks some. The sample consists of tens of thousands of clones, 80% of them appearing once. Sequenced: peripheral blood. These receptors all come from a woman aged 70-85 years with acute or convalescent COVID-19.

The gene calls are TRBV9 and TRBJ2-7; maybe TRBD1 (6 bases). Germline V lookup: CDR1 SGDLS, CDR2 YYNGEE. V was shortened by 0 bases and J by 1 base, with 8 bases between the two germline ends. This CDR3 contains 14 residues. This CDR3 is CASSVEDRSYEQYF. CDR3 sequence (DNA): TGTGCCAGCAGCGTAGAGGACAGATCCTACGAGCAGTACTTC.

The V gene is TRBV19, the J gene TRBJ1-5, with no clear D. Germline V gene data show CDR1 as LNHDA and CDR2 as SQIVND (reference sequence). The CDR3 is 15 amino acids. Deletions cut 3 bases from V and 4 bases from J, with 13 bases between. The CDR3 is CASSIERTKNQPQHF. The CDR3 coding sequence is TGTGCCAGTAGTATTGAGCGGACTAAAAATCAGCCCCAGCATTTT.

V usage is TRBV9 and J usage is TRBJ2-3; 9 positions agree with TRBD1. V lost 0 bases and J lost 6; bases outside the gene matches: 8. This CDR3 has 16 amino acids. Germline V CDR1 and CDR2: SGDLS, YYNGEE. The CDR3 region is CASSVARTGVLDTQYF. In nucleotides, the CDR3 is TGTGCCAGCAGCGTAGCTCGGACAGGGGTTTTGGATACGCAGTATTTT.

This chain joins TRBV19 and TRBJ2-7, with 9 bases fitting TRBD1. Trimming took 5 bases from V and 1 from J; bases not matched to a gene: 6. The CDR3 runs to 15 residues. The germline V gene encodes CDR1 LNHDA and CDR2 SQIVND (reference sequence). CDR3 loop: CASSDPGQGSYEQYF. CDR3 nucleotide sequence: TGTGCCAGTAGTGATCCGGGACAGGGTTCCTACGAGCAGTACTTC.

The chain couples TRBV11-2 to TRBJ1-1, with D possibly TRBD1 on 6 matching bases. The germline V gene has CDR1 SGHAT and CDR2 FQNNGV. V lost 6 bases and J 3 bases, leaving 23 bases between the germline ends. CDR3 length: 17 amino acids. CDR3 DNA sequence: TGTGCCAGCAGACTCGGGCAGGGGCGGGAGGGTGACACTGAAGCTTTCTTT. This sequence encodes CASRLGQGREGDTEAFF.

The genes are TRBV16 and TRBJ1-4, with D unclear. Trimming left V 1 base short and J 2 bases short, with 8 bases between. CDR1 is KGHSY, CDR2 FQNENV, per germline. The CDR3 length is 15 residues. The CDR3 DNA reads TGTGCCAGCAGCCAATTCGGTGCGACTAATGAAAAACTGTTTTTT. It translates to CASSQFGATNEKLFF.

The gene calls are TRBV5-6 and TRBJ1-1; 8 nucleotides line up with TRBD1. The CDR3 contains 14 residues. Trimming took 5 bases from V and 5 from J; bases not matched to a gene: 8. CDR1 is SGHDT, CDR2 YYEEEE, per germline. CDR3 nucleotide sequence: TGTGCCAGCAGTTGGACAGGGAGGAGGACTGAAGCTTTCTTT. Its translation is CASSWTGRRTEAFF.

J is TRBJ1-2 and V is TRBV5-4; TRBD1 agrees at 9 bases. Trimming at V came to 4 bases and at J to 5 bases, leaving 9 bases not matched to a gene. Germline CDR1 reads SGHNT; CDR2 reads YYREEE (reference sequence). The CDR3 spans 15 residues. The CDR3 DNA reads TGTGCCAGCAGCAACAGGGGGCGCGGCCAATATGGCTACACCTTC. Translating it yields CASSNRGRGQYGYTF.

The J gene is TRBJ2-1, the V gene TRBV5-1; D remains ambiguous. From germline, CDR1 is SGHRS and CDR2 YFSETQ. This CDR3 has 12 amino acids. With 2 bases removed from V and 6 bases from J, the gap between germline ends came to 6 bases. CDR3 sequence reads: CASSFASNEQFF. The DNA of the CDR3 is TGCGCCAGCAGCTTCGCGAGCAATGAGCAGTTCTTC.

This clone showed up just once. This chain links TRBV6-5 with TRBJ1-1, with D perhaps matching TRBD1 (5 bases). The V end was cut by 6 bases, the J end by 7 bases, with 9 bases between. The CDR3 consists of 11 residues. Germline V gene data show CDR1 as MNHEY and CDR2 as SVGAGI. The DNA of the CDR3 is TGTGCCAGCAGCGGGGGGGGTGAAGCTTTCTTT. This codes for CASSGGGEAFF.

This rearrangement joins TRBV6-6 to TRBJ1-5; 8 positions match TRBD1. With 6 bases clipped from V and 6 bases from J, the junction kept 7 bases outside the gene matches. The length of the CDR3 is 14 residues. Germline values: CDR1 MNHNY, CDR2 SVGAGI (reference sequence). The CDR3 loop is CASSRQGPSQPQHF. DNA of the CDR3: TGTGCCAGCAGCCGACAGGGGCCAAGTCAGCCCCAGCATTTT.

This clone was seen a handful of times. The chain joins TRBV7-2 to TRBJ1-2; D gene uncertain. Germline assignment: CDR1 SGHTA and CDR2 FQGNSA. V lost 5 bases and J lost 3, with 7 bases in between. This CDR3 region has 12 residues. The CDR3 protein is CASSMTDYGYTF. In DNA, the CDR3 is TGTGCCAGCAGCATGACTGACTATGGCTACACCTTC. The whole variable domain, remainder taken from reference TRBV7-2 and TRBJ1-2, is GAGVSQSPSNKVTEKGKDVELRCDPISGHTALYWYRQSLGQGLEFLIYFQGNSAPDKSGLPSDRFSAERTGGSVSTLTIQRTQQEDSAVYLCASSMTDYGYTFGSGTRLTVV.

The CDR3 spells CASSYSGGARETQYF. Written as DNA, the CDR3 is TGTGCCAGCAGCTATAGCGGGGGGGCCAGGGAGACCCAGTACTTC. The rearrangement links TRBV5-8 to TRBJ2-5; 11 positions agree with TRBD2. With 3 bases clipped from V and 5 bases from J, the junction kept 6 bases outside the gene matches. The germline gives CDR1 SGHTS, CDR2 YDEGEE. This CDR3 region has 15 residues.

DNA for the CDR3: TGCAGCGTTGGGGGGACTTCCTCCTATTCAGGAAACACCATATATTTT. Protein product: CSVGGTSSYSGNTIYF. The J gene is TRBJ1-3, the V gene TRBV29-1; weak D call: TRBD1 (5 bases). Germline lookup yields CDR1 SQVTM and CDR2 ANQGSEA. Trimming took off 4 bases at V and 4 bases at J, with 20 bases between the two ends. This CDR3 has 16 residues.

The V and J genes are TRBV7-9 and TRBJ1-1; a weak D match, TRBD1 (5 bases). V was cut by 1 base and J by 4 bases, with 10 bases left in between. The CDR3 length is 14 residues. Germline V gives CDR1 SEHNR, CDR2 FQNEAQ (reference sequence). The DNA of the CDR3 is TGTGCCAGCAGCTTAGTTGGGGGGGGCACTGAAGCTTTCTTT. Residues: CASSLVGGGTEAFF.

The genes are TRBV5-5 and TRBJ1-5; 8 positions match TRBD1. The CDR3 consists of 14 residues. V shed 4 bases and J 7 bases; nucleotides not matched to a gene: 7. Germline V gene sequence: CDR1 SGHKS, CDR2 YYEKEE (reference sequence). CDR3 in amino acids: CASSADRETQPQHF. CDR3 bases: TGTGCCAGCAGCGCGGACAGGGAAACACAGCCCCAGCATTTT.

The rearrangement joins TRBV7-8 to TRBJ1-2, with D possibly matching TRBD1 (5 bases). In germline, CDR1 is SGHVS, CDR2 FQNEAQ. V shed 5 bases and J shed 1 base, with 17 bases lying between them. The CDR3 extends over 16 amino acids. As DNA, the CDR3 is TGTGCCAGCAGCCTAGATGGACATCGAATTAACTATGGCTACACCTTC. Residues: CASSLDGHRINYGYTF.

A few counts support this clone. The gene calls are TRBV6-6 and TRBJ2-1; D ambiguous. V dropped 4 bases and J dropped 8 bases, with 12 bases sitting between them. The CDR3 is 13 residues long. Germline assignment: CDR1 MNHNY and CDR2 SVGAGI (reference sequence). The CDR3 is CASSSPPMDEQFF. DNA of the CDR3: TGTGCCAGCAGTTCCCCTCCTATGGATGAGCAGTTCTTC.

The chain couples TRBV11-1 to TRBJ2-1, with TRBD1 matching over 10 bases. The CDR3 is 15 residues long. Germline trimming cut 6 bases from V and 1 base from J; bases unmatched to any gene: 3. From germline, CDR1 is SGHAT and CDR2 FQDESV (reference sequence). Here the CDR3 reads CASREDRGSYNEQFF. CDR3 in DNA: TGTGCCAGCAGAGAGGACAGGGGGTCCTACAATGAGCAGTTCTTC.

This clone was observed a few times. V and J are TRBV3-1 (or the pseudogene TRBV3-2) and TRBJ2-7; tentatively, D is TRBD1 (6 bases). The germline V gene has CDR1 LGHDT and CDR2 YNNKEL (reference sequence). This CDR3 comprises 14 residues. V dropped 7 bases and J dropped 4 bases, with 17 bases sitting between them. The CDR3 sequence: CASTFKTGNYEQYF. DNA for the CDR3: TGTGCCAGCACCTTTAAGACAGGAAATTACGAGCAGTACTTC.

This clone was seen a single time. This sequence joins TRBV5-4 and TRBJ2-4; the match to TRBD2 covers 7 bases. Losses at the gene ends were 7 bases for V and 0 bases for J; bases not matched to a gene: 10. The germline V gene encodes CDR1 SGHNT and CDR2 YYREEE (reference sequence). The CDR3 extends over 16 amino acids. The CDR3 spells CASHFGGDLAKNIQYF. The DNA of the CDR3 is TGTGCCAGCCACTTTGGGGGGGATCTAGCCAAAAACATTCAGTACTTC.

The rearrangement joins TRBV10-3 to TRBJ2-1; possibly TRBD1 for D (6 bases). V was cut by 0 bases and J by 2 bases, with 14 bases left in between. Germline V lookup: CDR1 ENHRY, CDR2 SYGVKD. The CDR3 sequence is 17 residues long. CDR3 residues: CAISESILQGTYNEQFF. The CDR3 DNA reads TGTGCCATCAGTGAGTCAATTTTACAGGGAACCTACAATGAGCAGTTCTTC.

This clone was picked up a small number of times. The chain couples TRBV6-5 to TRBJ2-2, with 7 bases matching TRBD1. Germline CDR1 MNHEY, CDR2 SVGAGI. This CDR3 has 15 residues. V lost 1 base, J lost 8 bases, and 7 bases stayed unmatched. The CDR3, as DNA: TGTGCCAGCAGTTACTTTGGACAGGAGGTGGGGGAGCTGTTTTTT. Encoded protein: CASSYFGQEVGELFF.

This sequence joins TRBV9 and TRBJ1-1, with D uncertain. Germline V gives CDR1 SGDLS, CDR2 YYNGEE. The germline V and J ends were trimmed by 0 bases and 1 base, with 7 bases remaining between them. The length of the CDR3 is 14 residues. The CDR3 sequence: CASSVEAGNTEAFF. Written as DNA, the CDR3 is TGTGCCAGCAGCGTAGAGGCGGGGAACACTGAAGCTTTCTTT.

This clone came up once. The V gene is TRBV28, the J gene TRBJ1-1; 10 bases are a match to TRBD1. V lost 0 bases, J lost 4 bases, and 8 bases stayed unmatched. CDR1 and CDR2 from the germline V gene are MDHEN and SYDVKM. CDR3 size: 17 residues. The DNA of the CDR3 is TGTGCCAGCAGTTTATGGGGGACAGGGGAGGGTGGCACTGAAGCTTTCTTT. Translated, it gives CASSLWGTGEGGTEAFF.

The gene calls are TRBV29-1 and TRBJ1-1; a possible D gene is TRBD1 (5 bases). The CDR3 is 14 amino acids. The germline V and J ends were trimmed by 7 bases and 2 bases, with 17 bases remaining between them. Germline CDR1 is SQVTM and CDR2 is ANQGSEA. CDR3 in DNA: TGCAGCGCTCAACCCACGGGGGGAAACACTGAAGCTTTCTTT. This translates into CSAQPTGGNTEAFF.

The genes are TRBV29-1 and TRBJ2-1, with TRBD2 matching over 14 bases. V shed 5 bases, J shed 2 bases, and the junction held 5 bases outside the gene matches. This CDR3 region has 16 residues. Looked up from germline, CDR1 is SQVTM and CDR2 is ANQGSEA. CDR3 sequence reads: CSVRGLAGGTYNEQFF. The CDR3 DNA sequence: TGCAGCGTTAGAGGACTAGCGGGGGGAACCTACAATGAGCAGTTCTTC.

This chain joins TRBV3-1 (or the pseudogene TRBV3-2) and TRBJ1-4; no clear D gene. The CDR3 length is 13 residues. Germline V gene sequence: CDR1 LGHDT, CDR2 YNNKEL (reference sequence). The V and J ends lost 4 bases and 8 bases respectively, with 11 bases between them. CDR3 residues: CASSPTGVEKLFF. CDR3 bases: TGTGCCAGCAGCCCAACGGGTGTAGAAAAACTGTTTTTT.

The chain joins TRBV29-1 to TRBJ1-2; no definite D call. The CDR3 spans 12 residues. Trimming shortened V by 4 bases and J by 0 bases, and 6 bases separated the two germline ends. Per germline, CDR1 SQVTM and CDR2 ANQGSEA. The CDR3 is CSVVAANYGYTF. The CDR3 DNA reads TGCAGCGTTGTGGCGGCTAACTATGGCTACACCTTC.

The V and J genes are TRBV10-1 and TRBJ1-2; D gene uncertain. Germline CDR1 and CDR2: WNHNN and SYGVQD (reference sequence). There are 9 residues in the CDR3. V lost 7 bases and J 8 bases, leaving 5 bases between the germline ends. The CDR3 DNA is TGCGCCAGCACGGGGGGCTACACCTTC. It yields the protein CASTGGYTF.

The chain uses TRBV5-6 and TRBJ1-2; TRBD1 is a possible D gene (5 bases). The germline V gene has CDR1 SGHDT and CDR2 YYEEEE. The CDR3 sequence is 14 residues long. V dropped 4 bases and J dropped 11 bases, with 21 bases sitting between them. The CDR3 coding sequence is TGTGCCAGCAGCCAAAAGACTGCGGGACTAGGATACACCTTC. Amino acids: CASSQKTAGLGYTF.

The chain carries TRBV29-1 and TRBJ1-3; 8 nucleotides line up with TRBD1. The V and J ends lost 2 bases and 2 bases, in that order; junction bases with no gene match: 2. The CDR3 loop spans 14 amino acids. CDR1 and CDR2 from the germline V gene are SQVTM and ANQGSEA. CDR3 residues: CSVEKGQAGNTIYF. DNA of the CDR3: TGCAGCGTTGAAAAGGGACAGGCTGGAAACACCATATATTTT.